These T cell receptor beta chains were read from a single sample in a study of blood T cell repertoires in COVID-19. The data were produced by immunoSEQ multiplex PCR, yet TCRdb's version contains in-frame clones alone and is incomplete. The sample comprises 300,000 or so clones, just under 90% of which are singletons, and 3% to 4% rests with the top ten. What was sequenced was peripheral blood. All receptors come from a woman in her thirties or forties with acute or convalescent COVID-19. CDR3s include the opening cysteine and the closing phenylalanine or tryptophan. The D gene is left open where the match is weak. For some rows the clone size is stated as once, few or many, or as a class when expanded; others skip it.

len,v_gene,abundance,j_gene,d_gene,CDR3aa,CDR3nt
15,TRBV19,-,TRBJ1-1,TRBD1,CASSAGDRGRSEAFF,TGTGCCAGTAGTGCCGGGGACAGGGGGAGATCTGAAGCTTTCTTT
13,TRBV12-3/TRBV12-4,once,TRBJ1-2,TRBD1,CASSPQGVYGYTF,TGTGCCAGCAGTCCACAGGGGGTATATGGCTACACCTTC
16,TRBV12-5,-,TRBJ1-6,TRBD1,CASGLGQGMANSPLHF,TGTGCTAGTGGTTTGGGACAGGGGATGGCCAATTCACCCCTCCACTTT
14,TRBV5-1,-,TRBJ2-1,TRBD1,CASSSPGQGPEQFF,TGCGCCAGCAGCTCCCCGGGACAGGGTCCTGAGCAGTTCTTC
16,TRBV9,few,TRBJ1-3,TRBD1,CASSPMTGPSGNTIYF,TGTGCCAGCAGCCCAATGACAGGGCCCTCCGGAAACACCATATATTTT
15,TRBV18,-,TRBJ2-3,-,CASSPPSTGPDTQYF,TGTGCCAGCTCACCGCCTTCTACAGGTCCAGATACGCAGTATTTT
17,TRBV6-2/TRBV6-3,-,TRBJ1-6,TRBD1,CASSLASTGGHNSPLHF,TGTGCCAGCAGCCTAGCATCGACAGGGGGTCATAATTCACCCCTCCACTTT
15,TRBV27,-,TRBJ2-1,TRBD2,CASSLDAGGINEQFF,TGTGCCAGCAGTTTAGATGCGGGGGGGATTAATGAGCAGTTCTTC
14,TRBV19,-,TRBJ2-3,TRBD2,CASRRRGGPDTQYF,TGTGCCAGTCGTCGACGGGGGGGCCCAGATACGCAGTATTTT
11,TRBV6-5,-,TRBJ1-1,-,CASRYQGRAFF,TGTGCCAGCAGGTATCAGGGTCGGGCTTTCTTT
17,TRBV5-1,-,TRBJ1-6,TRBD1,CASSLGQGASNNSPLHF,TGCGCCAGCAGCTTGGGGCAGGGGGCCTCGAATAATTCACCCCTCCACTTT
12,TRBV6-1,-,TRBJ2-3,-,CASSENRDTQYF,TGTGCCAGCAGTGAAAACCGGGATACGCAGTATTTT
17,TRBV9,-,TRBJ1-6,TRBD1,CASSVGSRDRENSPLHF,TGTGCCAGCAGCGTAGGTTCTCGGGACAGAGAAAATTCACCCCTCCACTTT
11,TRBV19,-,TRBJ1-2,-,CATRTDYGYTF,TGTGCCACCCGGACTGATTATGGCTACACCTTC
14,TRBV27,-,TRBJ2-3,TRBD2,CASTFGGATDTQYF,TGTGCCAGCACCTTCGGGGGGGCCACAGATACGCAGTATTTT
15,TRBV9,once,TRBJ2-5,-,CASSPVGAAIETQYF,TGTGCCAGCAGCCCCGTGGGGGCGGCAATAGAGACCCAGTACTTC
13,TRBV6-5,-,TRBJ1-1,-,CASGSNMNTEAFF,TGTGCCAGCGGGAGTAACATGAACACTGAAGCTTTCTTT
17,TRBV9,-,TRBJ2-1,-,CASSIHPGFNLVNEQFF,TGTGCCAGCAGCATCCACCCGGGATTCAATCTGGTCAATGAGCAGTTCTTC
15,TRBV29-1,-,TRBJ1-2,TRBD1,CSARDTGAQFEGYTF,TGCAGCGCCCGTGATACAGGGGCCCAATTCGAAGGCTACACCTTC
14,TRBV3-1/TRBV3-2,-,TRBJ1-2,TRBD1,CASSHRDRLYGYTF,TGTGCCAGCAGCCACCGGGACAGACTCTATGGCTACACCTTC
16,TRBV3-1/TRBV3-2,-,TRBJ2-1,-,CASSPKEASVDDEQFF,TGTGCCAGCAGCCCAAAGGAGGCCTCTGTAGACGATGAGCAGTTCTTC
15,TRBV11-2,-,TRBJ1-5,-,CASSLDLAARGPQHF,TGTGCCAGCAGCTTAGATTTAGCAGCCCGGGGGCCCCAGCATTTT
16,TRBV19,once,TRBJ1-6,TRBD1,CASNTAWTGGNSPLHF,TGTGCCAGTAATACCGCATGGACAGGGGGTAATTCACCCCTCCACTTT
16,TRBV5-1,-,TRBJ1-3,TRBD1,CASSLLERGPGNTIYF,TGCGCCAGCAGCTTGCTCGAAAGGGGGCCGGGAAACACCATATATTTT
13,TRBV24-1,-,TRBJ1-2,-,CATSEDNNYGYTF,TGTGCCACCAGTGAGGACAATAACTATGGCTACACCTTC
14,TRBV4-1,-,TRBJ2-5,-,CASSQDSVQETQYF,TGCGCCAGCAGCCAAGATTCCGTTCAAGAGACCCAGTACTTC
13,TRBV29-1,-,TRBJ2-3,-,CSVAGPSTDTQYF,TGCAGCGTAGCGGGCCCTAGCACAGATACGCAGTATTTT
14,TRBV9,-,TRBJ2-3,-,CASSVDGLRDTQYF,TGTGCCAGCAGCGTAGATGGCCTCCGAGATACGCAGTATTTT
14,TRBV27,-,TRBJ1-3,-,CASSVSSSGNTIYF,TGTGCCAGCAGTGTGTCCTCCTCTGGAAACACCATATATTTT
14,TRBV4-1,-,TRBJ1-1,-,CASSRPDTNTEAFF,TGCGCCAGCAGCCGCCCGGACACGAACACTGAAGCTTTCTTT
13,TRBV10-3,-,TRBJ2-1,-,CAIRDSPYNEQFF,TGTGCCATCAGAGACAGTCCCTACAATGAGCAGTTCTTC
18,TRBV19,-,TRBJ1-5,-,CASSIVRRQPHSNQPQHF,TGTGCCAGTAGTATAGTCCGTCGACAGCCACATAGCAATCAGCCCCAGCATTTT
19,TRBV10-3,-,TRBJ1-6,TRBD1,CAISVAPHRTGDYNSPLHF,TGTGCCATCAGTGTGGCCCCCCACAGGACAGGGGATTATAATTCACCCCTCCACTTT
15,TRBV5-1,once,TRBJ1-2,TRBD1,CASSLAAGGNYGYTF,TGCGCCAGCAGCTTGGCCGCAGGGGGAAACTATGGCTACACCTTC
13,TRBV14,-,TRBJ1-1,-,CASSQQEEGEAFF,TGTGCCAGCAGCCAACAGGAGGAGGGTGAAGCTTTCTTT
14,TRBV27,-,TRBJ1-1,-,CASSRIDLNTEAFF,TGTGCCAGCAGCCGAATAGACTTGAACACTGAAGCTTTCTTT
17,TRBV11-2,-,TRBJ1-2,TRBD1,CASSLETQGAPNYGYTF,TGTGCCAGCAGCTTAGAGACACAGGGGGCGCCTAACTATGGCTACACCTTC
11,TRBV20-1,-,TRBJ1-4,-,CSARANEKLFF,TGCAGTGCCAGGGCTAATGAAAAACTGTTTTTT
15,TRBV7-2,-,TRBJ1-5,-,CASSPTAGSNQPQHF,TGTGCCAGCAGCCCTACAGCCGGCAGCAATCAGCCCCAGCATTTT
15,TRBV2,-,TRBJ1-6,-,CASSDGPSYNSPLHF,TGTGCCAGCAGTGATGGCCCCTCCTATAATTCACCCCTCCACTTT
13,TRBV5-5,-,TRBJ1-1,TRBD1,CASSLAQGAEAFF,TGTGCCAGCAGCTTGGCCCAGGGGGCTGAAGCTTTCTTT
14,TRBV4-1,-,TRBJ1-5,-,CASSQGAVNQPQHF,TGCGCCAGCAGCCAAGGCGCGGTGAATCAGCCCCAGCATTTT
16,TRBV7-7,-,TRBJ2-1,TRBD2,CASSPRTSGGHGEQFF,TGTGCCAGCAGCCCCAGGACTAGCGGGGGACACGGTGAGCAGTTCTTC
16,TRBV3-1/TRBV3-2,-,TRBJ2-4,TRBD2,CASSLAGGRGKNIQYF,TGTGCCAGCAGCCTAGCGGGGGGGCGGGGCAAAAACATTCAGTACTTC
13,TRBV11-2,-,TRBJ1-2,-,CASSLDLPSLLTF,TGTGCCAGCAGCTTAGATCTCCCCTCCCTTTTGACCTTC
15,TRBV2,-,TRBJ2-2,-,CASRGQVYNTGELFF,TGTGCCAGCAGGGGGCAGGTATACAACACCGGGGAGCTGTTTTTT
15,TRBV7-8,-,TRBJ1-6,TRBD1,CASSLRTGRSSPLHF,TGTGCCAGCAGCCTACGGACAGGGAGGAGTTCACCCCTCCACTTT
13,TRBV12-3/TRBV12-4,-,TRBJ1-2,TRBD1,CASAPRGDYGYTF,TGTGCCAGCGCCCCCAGGGGGGACTATGGCTACACCTTC